This TCR beta chain was recovered during a study of early T cells in non-severe SARS-CoV-2 infection. Study as a whole: RNA in bulk from unsorted whole blood was sequenced, and chains were unpaired.

Unique molecular identifiers were added to individual cDNA molecules. TCRdb analysed the 5' RACE reads with MiXCR anew, one entry per CDR3 protein. This sample carries 90,000 to 130,000 distinct CDR3 sequences, over 10% of them seen once, and the ten largest clones take around 3.7%. The source is an adult who was a healthcare worker with PCR-confirmed SARS-CoV-2 infection or an uninfected control (not recorded which). The source was whole blood, collected at baseline.

The CDR3 coding sequence is TGCGCCAGCAGCCCAGGGACAGGGGGCGGCGCAGATACGCAGTATTTT. Its protein product is CASSPGTGGGADTQYF. V is TRBV5-1 and J is TRBJ2-3; TRBD1 aligns across 12 bases. Germline trimming cut 4 bases from V and 4 bases from J; bases unmatched to any gene: 7. Germline loops: CDR1 SGHRS, CDR2 YFSETQ. The CDR3 extends over 16 amino acids.